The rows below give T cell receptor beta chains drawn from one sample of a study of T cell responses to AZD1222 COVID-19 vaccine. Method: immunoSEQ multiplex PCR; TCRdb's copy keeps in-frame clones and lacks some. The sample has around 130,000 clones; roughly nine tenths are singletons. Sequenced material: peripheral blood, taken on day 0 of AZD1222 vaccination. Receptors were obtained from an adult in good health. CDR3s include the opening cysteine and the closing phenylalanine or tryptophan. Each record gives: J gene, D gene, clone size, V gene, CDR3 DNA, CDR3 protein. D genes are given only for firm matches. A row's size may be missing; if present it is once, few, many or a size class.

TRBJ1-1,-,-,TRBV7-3,TGTGCCAGCAGCTTAACGAGGGTATTGGGCACTGAAGCTTTCTTT,CASSLTRVLGTEAFF
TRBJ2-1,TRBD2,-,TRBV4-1,TGCGCCAGCAGCACGGGACTAGTTAATGAGCAGTTCTTC,CASSTGLVNEQFF
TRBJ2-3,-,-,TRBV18,TGTGCCAGCTCACCACTGTGGGGAGTTGGGGCAGATACGCAGTATTTT,CASSPLWGVGADTQYF
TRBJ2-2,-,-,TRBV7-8,TGTGCCAGCAGCCCTGGTCGACTAACCGGGGAGCTGTTTTTT,CASSPGRLTGELFF
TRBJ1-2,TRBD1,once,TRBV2,TGTGCCAGCAGTGTGACAGGGAACTATGGCTACACCTTC,CASSVTGNYGYTF
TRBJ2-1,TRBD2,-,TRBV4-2,TGTGCCAGCAGCCGAGAACTAGCGGGAGTCCCCTACAATGAGCAGTTCTTC,CASSRELAGVPYNEQFF
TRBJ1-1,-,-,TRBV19,TGTGCCAGTAGTATCTCTCAGGCTCCCGGAGCTGAAGCTTTCTTT,CASSISQAPGAEAFF
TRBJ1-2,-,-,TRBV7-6,TGTGCCAGCAGCCGTCGGGGAGGGTCGGAGGGCTACACCTTC,CASSRRGGSEGYTF
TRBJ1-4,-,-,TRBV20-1,TGCAGCGCGTACTCTGGGGAAAAACTGTTTTTT,CSAYSGEKLFF
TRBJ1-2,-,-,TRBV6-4,TGTGCCAGCAGTGGTCAGGGTCCCTACACCTTC,CASSGQGPYTF
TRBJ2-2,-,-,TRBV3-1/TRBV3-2,TGTGCCAGCAGCCCCTTTGAGGGGGAGCTGTTTTTT,CASSPFEGELFF
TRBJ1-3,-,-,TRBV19,TGTGCCAGTAGTATAAGCCTGGGGATCTCTGGAAACACCATATATTTT,CASSISLGISGNTIYF
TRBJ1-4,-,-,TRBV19,TGTGCCAGTAGTATAGATGGATGGGGGGATGAAAAACTGTTTTTT,CASSIDGWGDEKLFF
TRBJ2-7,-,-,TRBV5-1,TGCGCCAGCAGCTTAGATAGCACATATGGCGAGCAGTACTTC,CASSLDSTYGEQYF